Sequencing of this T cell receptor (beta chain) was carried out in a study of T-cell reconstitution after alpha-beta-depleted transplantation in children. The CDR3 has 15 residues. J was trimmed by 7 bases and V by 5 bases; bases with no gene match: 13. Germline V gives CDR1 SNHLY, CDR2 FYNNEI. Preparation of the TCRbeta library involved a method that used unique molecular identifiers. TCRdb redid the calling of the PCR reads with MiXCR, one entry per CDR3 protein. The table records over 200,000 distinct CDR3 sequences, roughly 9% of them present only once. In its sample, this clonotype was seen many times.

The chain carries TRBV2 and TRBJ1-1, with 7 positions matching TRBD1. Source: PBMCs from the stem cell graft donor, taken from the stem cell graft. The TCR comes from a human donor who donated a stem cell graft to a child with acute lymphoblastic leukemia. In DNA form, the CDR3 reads TGTGCCAGCAGTACTAGGGGAGGGGGCGCGGATGAAGCTTTCTTT. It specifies CASSTRGGGADEAFF.